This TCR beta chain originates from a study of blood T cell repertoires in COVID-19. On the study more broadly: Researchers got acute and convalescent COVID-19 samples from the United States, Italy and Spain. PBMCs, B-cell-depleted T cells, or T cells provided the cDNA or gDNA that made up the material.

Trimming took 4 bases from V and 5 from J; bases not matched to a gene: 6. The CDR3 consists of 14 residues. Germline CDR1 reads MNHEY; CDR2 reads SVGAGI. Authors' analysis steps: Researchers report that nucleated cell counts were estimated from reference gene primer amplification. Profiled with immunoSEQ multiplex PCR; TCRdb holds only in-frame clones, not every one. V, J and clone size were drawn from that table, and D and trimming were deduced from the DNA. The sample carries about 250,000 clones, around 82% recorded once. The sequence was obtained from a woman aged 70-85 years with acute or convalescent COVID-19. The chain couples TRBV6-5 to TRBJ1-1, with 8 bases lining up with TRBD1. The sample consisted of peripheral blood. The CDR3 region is CASSFTDRGTEAFF. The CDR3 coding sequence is TGTGCCAGCAGTTTTACCGACAGGGGAACTGAAGCTTTCTTT.